This is a list of T cell receptor beta chains from one sample in a study of cytomegalovirus exposure and HLA in healthy donors. Here immunoSEQ multiplex PCR was the method, and the copy in TCRdb shows in-frame clones only, minus some. The sample has 65,000 to 90,000 clones, around 86% seen once. Sequenced: PBMCs. Receptors were obtained from a woman aged 30 to 39 in good health and CMV-seronegative. Both conserved end residues are part of each CDR3. The D gene is left open where the match is weak. Not all rows give a size; the values are once, few, many and, for expanded clones, a class.

>TRBD1|TRBV19|-|TRBJ2-6
TGTGCCAGTAGTATAAGACAGGGTATCTCTGGGGCCAACGTCCTGACTTTC
CASSIRQGISGANVLTF
>TRBD1|TRBV18|-|TRBJ2-7
TGTGCCAGCTCACCACAGGGGGCCCTCTACGAGCAGTACTTC
CASSPQGALYEQYF
>-|TRBV10-2|few|TRBJ2-2
TGCGCCAGTAGGCTAGCCGGCACCGGGGAGCTGTTTTTT
CASRLAGTGELFF
>-|TRBV30|-|TRBJ1-2
TGTGCCTGGAGTGTAGGAGGGGAGGATGGCTACACCTTC
CAWSVGGEDGYTF
>-|TRBV28|-|TRBJ2-7
TGTGCCAGCTCCCACCCAGGGACAATGAAAACCTACGAGCAGTACTTC
CASSHPGTMKTYEQYF
>TRBD1|TRBV25-1|-|TRBJ2-7
TGTGCCAGCAGTGATTACCGGGACAGGGAAAACGAGCAGTACTTC
CASSDYRDRENEQYF
>-|TRBV19|-|TRBJ2-5
TGTGCCAGTAGTCCTACGGACCAAGAGACCCAGTACTTC
CASSPTDQETQYF
>-|TRBV6-4|-|TRBJ2-3
TGTGCCAGCAGTGGAGGAGCCACAGATACGCAGTATTTT
CASSGGATDTQYF
>-|TRBV5-1|few|TRBJ1-4
TGCGCCAGCAGTTTGTGGTCCGGCCAAGGGGATGAAAAACTGTTTTTT
CASSLWSGQGDEKLFF
>TRBD1|TRBV4-1|-|TRBJ2-7
TGCGCCAGCAGCCAAGAGGTATTAAGTGGCAGGGGGCGCGACGAGCAGTACTTC
CASSQEVLSGRGRDEQYF
>-|TRBV21-1|-|TRBJ1-1
TGTGCCAGCAGCAAGGTGCACAGGGAAGTACGTGAAGCTTTCTTT
CASSKVHREVREAFF
>-|TRBV10-3|-|TRBJ2-5
TGTGCCATCAGTGAGTCGGCCAGGGCGCACCAAGAGACCCAGTACTTC
CAISESARAHQETQYF
>TRBD1|TRBV30|-|TRBJ2-7
TGTGCCTGGAGTGTACCGGGACAGGCCTCCTACGAGCAGTACTTC
CAWSVPGQASYEQYF
>-|TRBV4-3|once|TRBJ2-1
TGCGCCAGCAGCCAAGATCCCCCGGGTTCTCGGGTTTATAATGAGCAGTTCTTC
CASSQDPPGSRVYNEQFF
>TRBD1|TRBV7-9|-|TRBJ1-5
TGTGCCAGCAGCACCGAGACAGGGGGTTATAGCAATCAGCCCCAGCATTTT
CASSTETGGYSNQPQHF
>TRBD1|TRBV5-1|-|TRBJ2-5
TGCGCCAGCAGCAGCCCCGGACAGGTCCAAGAGACCCAGTACTTC
CASSSPGQVQETQYF
>-|TRBV29-1|-|TRBJ2-2
TGCAGCGTTGATGGGCAGGGCACCGGGGAGCTGTTTTTT
CSVDGQGTGELFF
>TRBD2|TRBV13|-|TRBJ2-7
TGTGCCAGCAGCTTAGCAAGTAGCGGGAGGGAGTACGAGCAGTACTTC
CASSLASSGREYEQYF
>-|TRBV7-6|-|TRBJ1-5
TGTGCCAGCAGCTTAGTGGCAGGTTTCAATCAGCCCCAGCATTTT
CASSLVAGFNQPQHF
>-|TRBV2|-|TRBJ2-1
TGTGCCAGCAGCCCCCTGACACTGGACAATGAGCAGTTCTTC
CASSPLTLDNEQFF
>-|TRBV28|-|TRBJ1-1
TGTGCCAGCAGTCCCCAGGGAGGGGCGGCCACTGAAGCTTTCTTT
CASSPQGGAATEAFF
>-|TRBV11-2|-|TRBJ2-7
TGTGCCAGCAGCCCCCCGCCTGGAGTCCACGAGCAGTACTTC
CASSPPPGVHEQYF
>TRBD1|TRBV2|-|TRBJ2-3
TGTGCCAGCGGGACAGCCACAGATACGCAGTATTTT
CASGTATDTQYF
>-|TRBV27|-|TRBJ2-5
TGTGCCAGCAGTACGCAGGGAGAAAAGTTTAGCGGGACCCAGTACTTC
CASSTQGEKFSGTQYF
>-|TRBV11-2|-|TRBJ1-5
TGTGCCAGCAGCCCCGCCCCAGGGCCGCAGCCCCAGCATTTT
CASSPAPGPQPQHF
>-|TRBV7-3|-|TRBJ1-1
TGTGCCAGCAGCACGGGAGGGGGTGGTAACACTGAAGCTTTCTTT
CASSTGGGGNTEAFF
>-|TRBV10-3|-|TRBJ1-2
TGTGCCATCAGTGAGCAGACCATAATAGACATTTATGGCTACACCTTC
CAISEQTIIDIYGYTF
>TRBD1|TRBV7-2|-|TRBJ1-5
TGTGCCAGCAGCTGGGGACAGAGGGCGAGCAATCAGCCCCAGCATTTT
CASSWGQRASNQPQHF
>-|TRBV6-1|few|TRBJ1-5
TGTGCCAGCAGTGAACAGGATCTCTATAGCAATCAGCCCCAGCATTTT
CASSEQDLYSNQPQHF
>-|TRBV4-1|-|TRBJ2-1
TGCGCCAGCAGCCAAGGGGACTCCCCCTACAATGAGCAGTTCTTC
CASSQGDSPYNEQFF
>-|TRBV27|once|TRBJ2-2
TGTGCCAGCAGTTTTCAGGGGTCCTCGAACACCGGGGAGCTGTTTTTT
CASSFQGSSNTGELFF
>TRBD1|TRBV19|once|TRBJ2-7
TGTGCCAGTAGTACCCTACGGACAGGAGGTCACGAGCAGTACTTC
CASSTLRTGGHEQYF
>TRBD2|TRBV7-6|-|TRBJ2-5
TGTGCCAGCCGAGAACCCGGGAGGGAGACCCAGTACTTC
CASREPGRETQYF
>-|TRBV30|-|TRBJ1-5
TGTGCCTGGGGGGGGAGAATTGGCAATCAGCCCCAGCATTTT
CAWGGRIGNQPQHF